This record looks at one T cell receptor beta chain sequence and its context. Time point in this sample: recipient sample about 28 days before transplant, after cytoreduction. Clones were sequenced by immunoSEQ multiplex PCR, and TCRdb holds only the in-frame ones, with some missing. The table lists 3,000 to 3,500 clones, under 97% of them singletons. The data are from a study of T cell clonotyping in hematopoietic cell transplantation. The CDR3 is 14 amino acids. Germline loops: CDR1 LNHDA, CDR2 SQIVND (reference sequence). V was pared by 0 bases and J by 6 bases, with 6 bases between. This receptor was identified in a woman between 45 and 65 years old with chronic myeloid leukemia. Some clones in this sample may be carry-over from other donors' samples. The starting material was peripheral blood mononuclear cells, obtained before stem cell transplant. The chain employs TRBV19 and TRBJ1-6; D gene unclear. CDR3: CASSIDGINSPLHF. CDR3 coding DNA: TGTGCCAGTAGTATAGACGGGATTAATTCACCCCTCCACTTT.